Given below is one T cell receptor (beta chain) in context. Antigen unknown. The data originate from a study of human T cells and chemical hapten exposure. Looking at the study overall: TCR yields per sample varied mostly from small pooled library volume differences. Findings and caveats of the study: TCRs whose frequency exceeded 1 in 1000 remained the same following DPC sensitization.

Library preparation tagged each individual cDNA molecule with a unique molecular identifier. Original data processing: Between roughly 23,224 and 700,000 TCRs appeared in each sample, and the median stood at approximately 100,000. TCRdb analysed the RACE reads with MiXCR anew, one entry per CDR3 protein. The V and J calls reflect TCRdb's pipeline rather than the authors' work. The top ten clones hold 3.4% of a sample with 50,000 to 70,000 distinct CDR3 sequences, about 6.5% of them seen once. Sample time point: healthy volunteer bleed at 6 weeks. RNA extraction used unfractionated whole blood as the source of total RNA. The clonotype comes from a female donor in good health. Some clones in this sample may be carry-over from other donors' samples. Sequenced: whole blood.

The CDR3 bases are TGCAGTGTGGGAGAGGGCCGAGGTAATGAGCAGTTCTTC. Protein: CSVGEGRGNEQFF. V and J are TRBV20-1 and TRBJ2-1, with TRBD2 as a possible D gene (5 bases). Germline CDR1 is DFQATT and CDR2 is SNEGSKA (reference sequence). The CDR3 is 13 amino acids. Trimming took 7 bases from V and 7 from J, leaving 17 bases between them.